Presented here are 27 T cell receptor beta chains from one specimen sequenced in a study of OX40 agonist ivuxolimab in advanced cancers. Clones were sequenced by immunoSEQ multiplex PCR, and TCRdb holds only the in-frame ones, with some missing. This sample carries roughly 110,000 clones, about nine tenths of them seen once, and the ten largest clones take 0.45% to 0.5%. The specimen comprised CD4+ or CD8+ T cells sorted from blood, sampled in a trial of the OX40 agonist ivuxolimab. The receptors stem from an adult with an advanced solid tumor such as melanoma, head and neck, liver or kidney cancer.

The chain combines TRBV10-3 with TRBJ2-3; D unresolved. V lost 0 bases and J 4 bases, leaving 17 bases between the germline ends. This CDR3 has 17 amino acids. The germline CDR1 and CDR2 sequences are ENHRY and SYGVKD. The CDR3, as DNA: TGTGCCATCAGTGAGTCGAAGGCGCAGGCCGGAGCAGATACGCAGTATTTT. It encodes CAISESKAQAGADTQYF.

This clone was detected once. The CDR3 nucleotides are TGTGCCAGCTCACCGGGACAGACCCCATATGGCTACACCTTC. This gives the protein CASSPGQTPYGYTF. The J gene is TRBJ1-2, the V gene TRBV18, with 7 bases fitting TRBD1. V was pared by 3 bases and J by 5 bases, with 6 bases of the junction left unmatched. This CDR3 is built from 14 residues. In germline, CDR1 is KGHSH, CDR2 LQKENI.

The V call is TRBV19, the J call TRBJ2-1; unclear D gene. Between the trimmed V and J ends, which lost 2 bases and 2 bases, there was a span of 13 bases. CDR1 is LNHDA, CDR2 SQIVND, per germline (reference sequence). The CDR3 totals 16 residues. CDR3 coding DNA: TGTGCCAGTAGTATAAGGCTGGAGAGAACCTACAATGAGCAGTTCTTC. Translation: CASSIRLERTYNEQFF.

DNA of the CDR3: TGTGCAAGTCGCTTAAAACGGACAGGGTACGGCTACACCTTC. It translates to CASRLKRTGYGYTF. This rearrangement joins TRBV12-2 to TRBJ1-2; the table's D call, TRBD1, has no DNA check behind it. TRBV12-2 is described as a pseudogene. The CDR3 extends over 14 amino acids.

This sequence joins TRBV5-1 and TRBJ2-3; TRBD2 matches 12 bases. Germline lookup yields CDR1 SGHRS and CDR2 YFSETQ. The ends lost 0 bases at V and 5 bases at J; junction bases unmatched: 4. The CDR3 covers 16 residues. The CDR3 DNA follows: TGCGCCAGCAGCTTGGGGACTAGCGGGGTGGTAGATACGCAGTATTTT. Protein: CASSLGTSGVVDTQYF.

V usage is TRBV7-2 and J usage is TRBJ1-5; TRBD1 matches at 7 bases. The junction had 4 bases not matched to a gene; V was cut back by 6 bases and J by 5 bases. CDR3 length equals 13 residues. Looked up from germline, CDR1 is SGHTA and CDR2 is FQGNSA. CDR3 protein: CASSGTGDQPQHF. The CDR3 DNA sequence: TGTGCCAGCAGTGGTACAGGGGATCAGCCCCAGCATTTT.

This clone was found once. The chain employs TRBV4-1 and TRBJ1-3; D is possibly TRBD1 (5 bases). Germline V gene data show CDR1 as MGHRA and CDR2 as YSYEKL. Trimming took off 4 bases at V and 4 bases at J, with 17 bases between the two ends. This CDR3 is 16 amino acids long. As DNA, the CDR3 is TGCGCCAGCAGCCCAATCCTCGGGGCAGGGGGAAACACCATATATTTT. As protein: CASSPILGAGGNTIYF.

The genes are TRBV11-2 and TRBJ1-1; D gene ambiguous. V was shortened by 4 bases and J by 0 bases, with 6 bases between the two germline ends. The CDR3 runs 13 residues. CDR1 SGHAT and CDR2 FQNNGV come from the germline V gene. The CDR3 DNA reads as TGTGCCAGCAGCTCTATGATGAACACTGAAGCTTTCTTT. Its translation is CASSSMMNTEAFF.

The chain uses TRBV7-2 and TRBJ1-2, with TRBD1 identical over 8 bases. This CDR3 is built from 15 residues. Germline V CDR1 and CDR2: SGHTA, FQGNSA. Germline trimming cut 1 base from V and 6 bases from J; bases unmatched to any gene: 7. The CDR3 DNA reads as TGTGCCAGCAGCTTAGGTGGCAGGGGGCCGGATGGCTACACCTTC. It codes for CASSLGGRGPDGYTF.

The chain carries TRBV19 and TRBJ1-5, with a weak D call TRBD1 (6 bases). CDR1 LNHDA and CDR2 SQIVND come from the germline V gene (reference sequence). This CDR3 is 15 amino acids long. V was shortened by 5 bases and J by 6 bases, with 17 bases between the two germline ends. The DNA of the CDR3 is TGTGCCAGTAGTGTCCAGGGGAAGGGCGCTCAGCCCCAGCATTTT. It specifies CASSVQGKGAQPQHF.

This chain connects TRBV7-6 to TRBJ2-5, with 15 bases that match TRBD2. Germline CDR1 and CDR2: SGHVS and FNYEAQ. The CDR3 extends over 17 amino acids. Trimming at V came to 4 bases and at J to 1 base, leaving 4 bases not matched to a gene. The CDR3 region has the DNA TGTGCCAGCAGCTCGGGACTAGCGGGGGGCCTCCAAGAGACCCAGTACTTC. This codes for CASSSGLAGGLQETQYF.

This rearrangement joins TRBV14 to TRBJ2-5; unclear D gene. Per germline, CDR1 SGHDN and CDR2 FVKESK. V dropped 0 bases and J dropped 5 bases, with 19 bases sitting between them. The CDR3 runs 17 residues. The chain's CDR3 is CASSQDFGSSSPETQYF. CDR3 DNA: TGTGCCAGCAGCCAAGATTTTGGGTCAAGTTCCCCGGAGACCCAGTACTTC.

This CDR3 reads CASSLNQKRGYTF. CDR3 bases: TGTGCCAGCAGCTTAAACCAGAAAAGGGGCTACACCTTC. The chain recombines TRBV7-2 with TRBJ1-2; D is undetermined. V was cut by 2 bases and J by 8 bases, with 12 bases left in between. The CDR3 extends over 13 amino acids. Germline CDR1 is SGHTA and CDR2 is FQGNSA.

As DNA, the CDR3 is TGTGCCAGCAGCCAACTACCTCTCGCGGGAAACACCGGGGAGCTGTTTTTT. Translated: CASSQLPLAGNTGELFF. V and J are TRBV14 and TRBJ2-2; tentative D call: TRBD2 (6 bases). With 2 bases removed from V and 2 bases from J, the gap between germline ends came to 15 bases. There are 17 residues in the CDR3. Germline V gives CDR1 SGHDN, CDR2 FVKESK. Using reference TRBV14 and TRBJ2-2 for the parts outside the CDR3, the full variable domain is EAGVTQFPSHSVIEKGQTVTLRCDPISGHDNLYWYRRVMGKEIKFLLHFVKESKQDESGMPNNRFLAERTGGTYSTLKVQPAELEDSGVYFCASSQLPLAGNTGELFFGEGSRLTVL.

The chain uses TRBV30 and TRBJ1-5; TRBD1 agrees at 7 bases. Germline loops: CDR1 GTSNPN, CDR2 SVGIG (reference sequence). V trimming: 0 bases; J trimming: 1 base; junction bases outside the gene matches: 21. The CDR3 is 21 residues long. The chain's CDR3 is CAWSVRQGNFQGGLSNQPQHF. The CDR3 DNA reads as TGTGCCTGGAGTGTACGACAGGGAAATTTCCAAGGGGGGCTAAGCAATCAGCCCCAGCATTTT.

V and J are TRBV7-9 and TRBJ2-3; D possibly corresponds to TRBD1 (6 bases). CDR1 and CDR2 from the germline V gene are SEHNR and FQNEAQ (reference sequence). V shed 5 bases and J shed 0 bases, with 12 bases lying between them. This CDR3 is built from 15 residues. The CDR3 DNA is TGTGCCAGCAGCCCTGGGGACACTAGCACAGATACGCAGTATTTT. This encodes CASSPGDTSTDTQYF.

The chain links TRBV2 to TRBJ1-5, with D unresolved. V gave up 0 bases and J gave up 1 base, with 7 bases separating them. The germline gives CDR1 SNHLY, CDR2 FYNNEI. The length of the CDR3 is 15 residues. The CDR3 sequence: CASSEALHSNQPQHF. DNA for the CDR3: TGTGCCAGCAGTGAAGCTTTACACAGCAATCAGCCCCAGCATTTT.

This chain connects TRBV16 to TRBJ2-2, with D tentatively TRBD1 (5 bases). Germline values: CDR1 KGHSY, CDR2 FQNENV. CDR3 size: 18 residues. The germline V and J ends were trimmed by 4 bases and 1 base, with 19 bases remaining between them. CDR3 sequence: CASSLHLGHNMNTGELFF. CDR3 coding DNA: TGTGCCAGCAGCCTCCATTTGGGGCATAACATGAACACCGGGGAGCTGTTTTTT.

V and J are TRBV6-1 and TRBJ2-7, with 8 positions matching TRBD1. The J segment lost 7 bases and the V segment lost 8 bases, leaving 13 bases of the junction unmatched. Germline CDR1 is MNHNS and CDR2 is SASEGT. The CDR3 covers 14 residues. The CDR3 reads CASGRLRGREEQYF. The DNA for the CDR3 is TGTGCCAGCGGCAGACTCAGGGGGCGCGAGGAGCAGTACTTC.

The chain joins TRBV7-9 to TRBJ2-3; the D call may be TRBD1 or TRBD2 (5 bases each). The CDR3 runs 11 residues. The V end was cut by 8 bases, the J end by 5 bases, with 8 bases between. Germline lookup yields CDR1 SEHNR and CDR2 FQNEAQ (reference sequence). CDR3 residues: CASVGEDTQYF. The CDR3 DNA reads as TGTGCCAGCGTGGGGGAAGATACGCAGTATTTT.

This chain links TRBV2 with TRBJ2-2; D is perhaps TRBD2 (5 bases). V was shortened by 6 bases and J by 0 bases, with 11 bases between the two germline ends. CDR1 SNHLY and CDR2 FYNNEI come from the germline V gene. This CDR3 spans 15 amino acids. DNA of the CDR3: TGTGCCAGCAGCGTGACTACCTCGAACACCGGGGAGCTGTTTTTT. This codes for CASSVTTSNTGELFF.

The V gene is TRBV14, the J gene TRBJ2-3; D may be TRBD2 (7 bases). The CDR3 is 15 amino acids. With 1 base removed from V and 6 bases from J, the gap between germline ends came to 14 bases. The germline V gene encodes CDR1 SGHDN and CDR2 FVKESK. CDR3 DNA sequence: TGTGCCAGCAGCCAAGTTTCGGGGGGCCGGGATACGCAGTATTTT. This codes for CASSQVSGGRDTQYF.

The rearrangement uses TRBV11-2 and TRBJ2-1, with TRBD2 identical over 8 bases. The J segment lost 4 bases and the V segment lost 1 base, leaving 3 bases of the junction unmatched. The CDR3 runs 15 residues. CDR1 SGHAT and CDR2 FQNNGV come from the germline V gene. CDR3 protein: CASSLGRGGYNEQFF. CDR3 DNA: TGTGCCAGCAGCTTAGGTCGGGGGGGATACAATGAGCAGTTCTTC.

This clone was counted a single time. CDR3 in DNA: TGTGCCGCCGGAGCGGGGATCCAAGAGACCCAGTACTTC. This encodes CAAGAGIQETQYF. The chain is built from TRBV19 and TRBJ2-5; TRBD2 matches 7 bases. The germline CDR1 and CDR2 sequences are LNHDA and SQIVND (reference sequence). Trimming at V came to 11 bases and at J to 1 base, leaving 7 bases not matched to a gene. This CDR3 has 13 residues.

V and J are TRBV10-3 and TRBJ1-5; maybe TRBD1 (6 bases). V was cut by 6 bases and J by 2 bases, with 11 bases left in between. CDR3 length: 14 residues. Germline CDR1 and CDR2: ENHRY and SYGVKD. CDR3 region: CAIREGGGNQPQHF. The DNA of the CDR3 is TGTGCCATCAGGGAGGGGGGGGGCAATCAGCCCCAGCATTTT.

This chain uses TRBV6-5 with TRBJ1-5; D is uncertain. The CDR3 is 12 residues long. The V and J ends lost 5 bases and 7 bases respectively, with 9 bases between them. The germline V gene encodes CDR1 MNHEY and CDR2 SVGAGI. This CDR3 reads CASSPGGQPQHF. CDR3 DNA: TGTGCCAGCAGTCCGGGAGGACAGCCCCAGCATTTT.

The V and J genes are TRBV28 and TRBJ1-6; no reliable D call. The CDR3 covers 13 residues. CDR1 MDHEN and CDR2 SYDVKM come from the germline V gene. With 7 bases removed from V and 7 bases from J, the gap between germline ends came to 11 bases. In DNA form, the CDR3 reads TGTGCCAGCACCCCGGCCAGGAATTCACCCCTCCACTTT. Translation: CASTPARNSPLHF.